The clone carrying this T cell receptor beta chain was observed a handful of times. The target antigen is unknown. Germline CDR1 and CDR2: SEHNR and FQNEAQ (reference sequence). The CDR3 is 16 amino acids. V lost 5 bases and J lost 1, with 17 bases in between. One entry per CDR3 protein results from TCRdb running MiXCR on the 5' RACE reads. The repertoire holds 410,000 or so distinct CDR3 sequences, with about 25% as singletons. The data are from a study of T-cell memory formation after mild COVID-19. Regarding the study as a whole: Mainly in CM and EM were contracting CD4+ clones; CD8+ were in EMRA. Contracting clones from day 15 to 85 had balanced CD4/CD8; later expanders favoured CD4+. Pre-infection memory showed some responding clones, and this suggested that cross-reactive memory joined.

J is TRBJ2-5 and V is TRBV7-9; possibly TRBD2 for D (5 bases). Sequenced material: PBMCs or a T cell subset sorted from them (not recorded which). The sequence was obtained from an adult woman who had mild COVID-19 (a few samples of this study predate the infection). Cell type and time point are not known. The CDR3 protein is CASSHLGLGGQETQYF. As DNA, the CDR3 is TGTGCCAGCAGCCACCTAGGCCTAGGAGGCCAAGAGACCCAGTACTTC.